This TCR beta chain was observed in a study of early T cells in non-severe SARS-CoV-2 infection. Whole-study context: Sequenced material consisted of bulk RNA (from unsorted whole blood), and chains were unpaired. Findings of the study overall: The matching step, a VDJdb search, favored anti-spike CD8 responses and missed private and CD4 specificities.

Each cDNA molecule carried a unique molecular identifier. TCRdb reanalysed the 5' RACE reads using MiXCR and keeps one entry per CDR3 protein. The top ten hold under 4.5% of the sample, which has about 39,000 distinct CDR3 sequences, approximately 6% seen once. Ten or more counts support this clonotype. Its antigen is not known. Here the sequenced sample was whole blood, taken at baseline. This sequence originates from an adult who was a healthcare worker with PCR-confirmed SARS-CoV-2 infection or an uninfected control (not recorded which).

The CDR3 is CASSLRPGGNTGELFF. For the CDR3, the DNA is TGTGCCAGCAGCTTAAGGCCGGGGGGGAACACCGGGGAGCTGTTTTTT. The chain recombines TRBV7-6 with TRBJ2-2, with 7 bases identical to TRBD2. V was clipped by 2 bases and J by 1 base; unmatched bases: 4. CDR1 SGHVS and CDR2 FNYEAQ come from the germline V gene. The CDR3 extends over 16 amino acids. Looking up the rest from reference TRBV7-6 and TRBJ2-2 gives the full variable domain: GAGVSQSPRYKVTKRGQDVALRCDPISGHVSLYWYRQALGQGPEFLTYFNYEAQQDKSGLPNDRFSAERPEGSISTLTIQRTEQRDSAMYRCASSLRPGGNTGELFFGEGSRLTVL.